This passage covers 11 T cell receptor beta chains from one sample sequenced in a study of response to subunit inactivated influenza vaccine. TCRdb itself ran the RT-PCR reads through MiXCR, one entry per CDR3 protein. The sample includes roughly 780,000 distinct CDR3 sequences, around a sixth of them seen just once. The source was PBMCs from blood, collected 5 days after vaccination. The receptors were gathered from a man in his forties or fifties who received an inactivated influenza vaccine.

This clonotype was seen repeatedly, ten times or more. The chain recombines TRBV7-2 with TRBJ1-3; D ambiguous. Germline values: CDR1 SGHTA, CDR2 FQGNSA. This CDR3 comprises 13 residues. V lost 2 bases and J lost 2, with 4 bases in between. The CDR3 DNA reads as TGTGCCAGCAGCTTAACTACTGGAAACACCATATATTTT. Its translation is CASSLTTGNTIYF.

This clonotype was detected only a few times. The chain recombines TRBV7-3 with TRBJ2-2; 13 bases match TRBD2. V lost 4 bases and J lost 6; bases outside the gene matches: 5. The CDR3 runs to 16 residues. Germline lookup yields CDR1 SGHTA and CDR2 FQGTGA. CDR3 in amino acids: CASSSRLAGGPGELFF. The CDR3 coding sequence is TGTGCCAGCAGCTCCAGACTAGCGGGAGGTCCCGGGGAGCTGTTTTTT.

The rearrangement joins TRBV6-2 or TRBV6-3 to TRBJ2-3; TRBD2 matches 11 bases. This CDR3 has 18 residues. After removal of 1 base from V and 0 bases from J, the junction contained 6 bases not matched to a gene. Germline V gene lookup returns CDR1 MNHEY and CDR2 SVGEGT. CDR3 nucleotide sequence: TGTGCCAGCAGTTACTGGGGACTAGCGGAACAAAGCACAGATACGCAGTATTTT. Residues: CASSYWGLAEQSTDTQYF.

The gene calls are TRBV20-1 and TRBJ1-6; tentatively, D is TRBD1 (5 bases). This CDR3 has 15 residues. V was shortened by 0 bases and J by 9 bases, with 15 bases between the two germline ends. CDR1 DFQATT and CDR2 SNEGSKA come from the germline V gene (reference sequence). The CDR3 nucleotides are TGCAGTGCTAGAGATGAGGGGAGGGGTCCTTCACCCCTCCACTTT. It encodes CSARDEGRGPSPLHF.

This clonotype was detected a few times. J is TRBJ2-7 and V is TRBV12-3 or TRBV12-4; 7 bases map to TRBD1. Trimming cost V 8 bases and J 3 bases; bases outside gene matches: 7. The CDR3 loop spans 13 amino acids. The chain's CDR3 is CASQTGTDYEQYF. The CDR3, as DNA: TGTGCCAGCCAAACCGGGACAGACTACGAGCAGTACTTC.

The chain couples TRBV20-1 to TRBJ2-1; 15 positions match TRBD2. CDR3 length equals 16 residues. CDR1 and CDR2 from the germline V gene are DFQATT and SNEGSKA (reference sequence). The V and J ends lost 5 bases and 6 bases, in that order; junction bases with no gene match: 8. The CDR3 DNA follows: TGCAGTGCTGGCCTGGGACTAGCGGGAGGTGGCAATGAGCAGTTCTTC. This sequence encodes CSAGLGLAGGGNEQFF.

The rearrangement joins TRBV7-6 to TRBJ2-3; 9 nucleotides align to TRBD1. V dropped 2 bases and J dropped 0; count of bases not matched to a gene: 9. The germline V gene has CDR1 SGHVS and CDR2 FNYEAQ. CDR3 length: 18 amino acids. The CDR3 DNA follows: TGTGCCAGCAGCTTATCCTACAGGGGGCTCACTAGCACAGATACGCAGTATTTT. It codes for CASSLSYRGLTSTDTQYF. The whole variable domain, remainder taken from reference TRBV7-6 and TRBJ2-3, is GAGVSQSPRYKVTKRGQDVALRCDPISGHVSLYWYRQALGQGPEFLTYFNYEAQQDKSGLPNDRFSAERPEGSISTLTIQRTEQRDSAMYRCASSLSYRGLTSTDTQYFGPGTRLTVL.

This clonotype appeared a few times. The chain combines TRBV18 with TRBJ2-2; D uncertain. CDR1 and CDR2 (germline): KGHSH, LQKENI. CDR3 length equals 15 residues. The V end lost 1 base, the J end lost 3 bases, and 9 bases lay between the germline ends. DNA of the CDR3: TGTGCCAGCTCACCACGGACCCAATACACCGGGGAGCTGTTTTTT. This encodes CASSPRTQYTGELFF.

This clonotype was observed a few times. The CDR3 bases are TGTGCCAGCAGGAGTAATAATGTGGGTCAGCCCCAGCATTTT. Its translation is CASRSNNVGQPQHF. V gene TRBV6-1 combines with J gene TRBJ1-5; D unclear. Germline lookup yields CDR1 MNHNS and CDR2 SASEGT. Between the trimmed V and J ends, which lost 6 bases and 6 bases, there was a span of 15 bases. The CDR3 covers 14 residues.

This chain uses TRBV5-6 with TRBJ2-7, with TRBD1 identical over 9 bases. Per germline, CDR1 SGHDT and CDR2 YYEEEE. This CDR3 has 15 residues. The trim removed 4 bases at V and 3 bases at J, leaving 8 bases unmatched. In DNA form, the CDR3 reads TGTGCCAGCAGCAAGAGGACAGGGGTCGTCTACGAGCAGTACTTC. This encodes CASSKRTGVVYEQYF.

A few counts support this clonotype. The rearrangement joins TRBV5-8 to TRBJ2-7; no clear D gene. Deletions cut 0 bases from V and 0 bases from J, with 13 bases between. The CDR3 totals 16 residues. CDR1 is SGHTS, CDR2 YDEGEE, per germline. For the CDR3, the DNA is TGTGCCAGCAGCTTGGAAGGACGCGTGCCCTCCTACGAGCAGTACTTC. Its translation: CASSLEGRVPSYEQYF.